These 2 T cell receptor beta chains were sequenced from one sample in a study of blood T cells in healthy people across ages. The use of a sample-barcoded 5' primer and a J-beta primer mix characterized a second PCR of about 6 to 12 cycles. Each CDR3 protein gets one entry after TCRdb re-called the 5' RACE reads with MiXCR. The table shows under 1,100,000 distinct CDR3 sequences, with roughly a quarter occurring only once. The sample also formed part of further work on T cells of mothers and their children.

Sequencing was performed on blood. All receptors derive from a girl aged 2 to 10 in good health.

This clonotype showed up just a few times. The V and J genes are TRBV13 and TRBJ2-1; 8 positions match TRBD1. CDR3 length: 13 residues. V was pared by 9 bases and J by 7 bases, with 8 bases of the junction left unmatched. Germline CDR1 and CDR2: PRHDT and FYEKMQ (reference sequence). The CDR3 DNA reads TGTGCCAGTATCAGGGGGCAAGGGAATGAGCAGTTCTTC. It is translated as CASIRGQGNEQFF.

This clonotype occurred a few times. The chain couples TRBV7-9 to TRBJ1-1; 8 positions match TRBD1. J was trimmed by 3 bases and V by 2 bases; bases with no gene match: 5. CDR1 is SEHNR and CDR2 is FQNEAQ in the germline V gene (reference sequence). This CDR3 has 15 residues. CDR3 bases: TGTGCCAGCAGCTTAACAGGGGGAGCGGACACTGAAGCTTTCTTT. This codes for CASSLTGGADTEAFF.